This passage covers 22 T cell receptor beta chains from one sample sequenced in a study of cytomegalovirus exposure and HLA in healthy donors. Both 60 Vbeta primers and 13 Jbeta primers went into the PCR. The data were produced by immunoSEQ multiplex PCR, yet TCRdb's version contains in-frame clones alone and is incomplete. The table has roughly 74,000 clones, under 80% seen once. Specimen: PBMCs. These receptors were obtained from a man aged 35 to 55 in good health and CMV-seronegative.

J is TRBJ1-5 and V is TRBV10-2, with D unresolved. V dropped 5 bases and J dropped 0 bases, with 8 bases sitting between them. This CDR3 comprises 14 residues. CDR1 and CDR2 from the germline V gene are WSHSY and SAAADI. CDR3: CASSFLYSNQPQHF. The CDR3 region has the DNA TGCGCCAGCAGTTTCCTGTATAGCAATCAGCCCCAGCATTTT.

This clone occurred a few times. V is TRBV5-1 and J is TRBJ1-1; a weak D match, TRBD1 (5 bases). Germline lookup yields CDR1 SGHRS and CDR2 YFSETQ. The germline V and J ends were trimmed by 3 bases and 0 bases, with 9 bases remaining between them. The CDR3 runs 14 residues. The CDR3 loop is CASSYRGMNTEAFF. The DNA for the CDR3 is TGCGCCAGCAGCTATAGGGGCATGAACACTGAAGCTTTCTTT. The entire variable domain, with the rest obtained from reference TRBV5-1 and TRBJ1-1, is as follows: KAGVTQTPRYLIKTRGQQVTLSCSPISGHRSVSWYQQTPGQGLQFLFEYFSETQRNKGNFPGRFSGRQFSNSRSEMNVSTLELGDSALYLCASSYRGMNTEAFFGQGTRLTVV.

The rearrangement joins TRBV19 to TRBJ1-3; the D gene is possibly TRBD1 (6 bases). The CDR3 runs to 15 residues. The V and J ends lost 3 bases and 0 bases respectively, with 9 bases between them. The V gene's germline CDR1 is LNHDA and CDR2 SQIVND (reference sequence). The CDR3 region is CASSMGASSGNTIYF. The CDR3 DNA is TGTGCCAGTAGTATGGGGGCGAGCTCTGGAAACACCATATATTTT. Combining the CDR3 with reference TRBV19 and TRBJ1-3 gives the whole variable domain DGGITQSPKYLFRKEGQNVTLSCEQNLNHDAMYWYRQDPGQGLRLIYYSQIVNDFQKGDIAEGYSVSREKKESFPLTVTSAQKNPTAFYLCASSMGASSGNTIYFGEGSWLTVV.

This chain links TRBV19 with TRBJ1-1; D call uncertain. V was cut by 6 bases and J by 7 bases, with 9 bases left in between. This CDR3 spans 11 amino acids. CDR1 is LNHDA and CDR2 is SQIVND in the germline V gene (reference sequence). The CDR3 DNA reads TGTGCCAGTAGGCAGGCGATTGAAGCTTTCTTT. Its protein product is CASRQAIEAFF.

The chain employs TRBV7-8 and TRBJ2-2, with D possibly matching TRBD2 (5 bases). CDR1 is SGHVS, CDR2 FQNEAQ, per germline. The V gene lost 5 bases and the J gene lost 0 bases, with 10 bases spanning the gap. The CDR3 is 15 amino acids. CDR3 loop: CASSGTGTNTGELFF. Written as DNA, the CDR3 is TGTGCCAGCAGCGGTACCGGGACGAACACCGGGGAGCTGTTTTTT.

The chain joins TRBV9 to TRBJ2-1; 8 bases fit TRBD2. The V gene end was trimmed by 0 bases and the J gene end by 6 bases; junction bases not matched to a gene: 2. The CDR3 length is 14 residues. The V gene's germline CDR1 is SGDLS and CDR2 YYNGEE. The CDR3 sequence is CASSVGGLVNEQFF. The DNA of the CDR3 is TGTGCCAGCAGCGTAGGGGGACTAGTCAATGAGCAGTTCTTC.

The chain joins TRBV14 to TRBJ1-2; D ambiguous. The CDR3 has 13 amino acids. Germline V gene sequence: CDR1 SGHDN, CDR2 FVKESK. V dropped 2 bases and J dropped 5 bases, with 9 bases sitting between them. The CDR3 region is CASSQRNRYGYTF. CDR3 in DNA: TGTGCCAGCAGCCAAAGGAACAGATATGGCTACACCTTC.

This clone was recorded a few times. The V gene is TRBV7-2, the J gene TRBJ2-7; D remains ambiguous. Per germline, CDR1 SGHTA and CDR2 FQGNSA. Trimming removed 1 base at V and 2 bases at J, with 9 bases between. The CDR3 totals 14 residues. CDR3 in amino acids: CASSLGALTYEQYF. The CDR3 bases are TGTGCCAGCAGCTTAGGGGCTCTGACCTACGAGCAGTACTTC.

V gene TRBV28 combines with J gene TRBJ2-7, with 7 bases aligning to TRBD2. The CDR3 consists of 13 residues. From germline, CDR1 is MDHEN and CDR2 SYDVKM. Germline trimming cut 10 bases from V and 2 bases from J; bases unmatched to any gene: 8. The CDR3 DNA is TGTGCCATCGGACTAGTTCCCACCTACGAGCAGTACTTC. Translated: CAIGLVPTYEQYF.

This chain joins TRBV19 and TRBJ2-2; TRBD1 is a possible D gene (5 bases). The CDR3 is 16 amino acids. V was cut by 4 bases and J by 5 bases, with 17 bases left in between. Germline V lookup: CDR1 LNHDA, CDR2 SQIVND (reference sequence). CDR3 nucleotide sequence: TGTGCCAGTAGTAGCTATACAGGCGTTAAAACCGGGGAGCTGTTTTTT. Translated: CASSSYTGVKTGELFF.

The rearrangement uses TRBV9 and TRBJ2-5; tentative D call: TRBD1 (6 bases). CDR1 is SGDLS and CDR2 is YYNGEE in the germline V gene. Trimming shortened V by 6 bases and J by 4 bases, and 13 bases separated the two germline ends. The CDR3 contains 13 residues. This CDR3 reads CASNQGLRETQYF. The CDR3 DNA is TGTGCCAGCAACCAGGGGTTGAGAGAGACCCAGTACTTC.

The CDR3 bases are TGTGCCAGCAGTCATTACGTGGCGGGAGAGAAGCTTGGGCAAGAGACCCAGTACTTC. Translation: CASSHYVAGEKLGQETQYF. The V gene is TRBV2, the J gene TRBJ2-5; 7 bases agree with TRBD2. This CDR3 contains 19 residues. Germline V gene lookup returns CDR1 SNHLY and CDR2 FYNNEI. Losses at the gene ends were 5 bases for V and 2 bases for J; bases not matched to a gene: 20.

The CDR3 protein is CATSRVDSYEQYF. The DNA of the CDR3 is TGTGCCACCAGCAGAGTGGACAGCTACGAGCAGTACTTC. The J gene is TRBJ2-7, the V gene TRBV15, with D perhaps matching TRBD1 (6 bases). The germline V gene encodes CDR1 LNHNV and CDR2 YYDKDF (reference sequence). This CDR3 is built from 13 residues. Trimming took off 1 base at V and 3 bases at J, with 7 bases between the two ends. The whole variable domain, remainder taken from reference TRBV15 and TRBJ2-7, is DAMVIQNPRYQVTQFGKPVTLSCSQTLNHNVMYWYQQKSSQAPKLLFHYYDKDFNNEADTPDNFQSRRPNTSFCFLDIRSPGLGDTAMYLCATSRVDSYEQYFGPGTRLTVT.

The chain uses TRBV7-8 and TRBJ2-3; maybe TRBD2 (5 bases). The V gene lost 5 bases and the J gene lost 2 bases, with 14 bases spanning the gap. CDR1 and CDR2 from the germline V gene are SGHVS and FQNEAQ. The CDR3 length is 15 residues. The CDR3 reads CASSLPGDFTDTQYF. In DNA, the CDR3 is TGTGCCAGCAGCCTACCCGGGGATTTCACAGATACGCAGTATTTT.

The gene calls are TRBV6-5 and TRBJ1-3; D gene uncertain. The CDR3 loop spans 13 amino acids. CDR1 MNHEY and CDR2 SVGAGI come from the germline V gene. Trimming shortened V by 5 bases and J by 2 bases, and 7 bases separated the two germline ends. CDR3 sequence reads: CASSTDTGNTIYF. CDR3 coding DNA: TGTGCCAGCAGTACCGACACTGGAAACACCATATATTTT.

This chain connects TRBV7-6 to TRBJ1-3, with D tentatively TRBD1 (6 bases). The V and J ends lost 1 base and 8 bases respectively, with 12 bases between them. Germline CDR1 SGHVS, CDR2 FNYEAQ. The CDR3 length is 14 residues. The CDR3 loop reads CASSLEQGHHTIYF. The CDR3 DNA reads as TGTGCCAGCAGCTTAGAACAGGGCCATCACACCATATATTTT.

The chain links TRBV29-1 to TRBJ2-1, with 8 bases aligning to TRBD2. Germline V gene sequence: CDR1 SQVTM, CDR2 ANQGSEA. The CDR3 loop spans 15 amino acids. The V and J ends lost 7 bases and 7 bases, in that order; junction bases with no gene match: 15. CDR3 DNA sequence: TGCAGCGGGAGTCCGCCGGGACTAGGTGCAAATGAGCAGTTCTTC. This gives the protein CSGSPPGLGANEQFF.

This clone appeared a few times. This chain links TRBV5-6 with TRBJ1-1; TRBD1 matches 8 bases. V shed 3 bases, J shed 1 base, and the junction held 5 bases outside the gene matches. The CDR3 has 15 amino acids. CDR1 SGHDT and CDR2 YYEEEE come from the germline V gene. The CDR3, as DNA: TGTGCCAGCAGCTGGCCAGGGGGCGAGAACACTGAAGCTTTCTTT. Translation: CASSWPGGENTEAFF.

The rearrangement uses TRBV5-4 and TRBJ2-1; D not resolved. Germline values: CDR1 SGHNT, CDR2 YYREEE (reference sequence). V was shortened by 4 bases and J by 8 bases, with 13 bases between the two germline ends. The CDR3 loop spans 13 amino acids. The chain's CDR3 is CASSVHQQYEQFF. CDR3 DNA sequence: TGTGCCAGCAGCGTCCACCAACAGTATGAGCAGTTCTTC.

This chain's CDR3 is CASSLASITGGTKNIQYF. The CDR3 DNA sequence: TGTGCCAGCAGCTTAGCTTCGATAACAGGGGGTACTAAAAACATTCAGTACTTC. The V gene is TRBV7-8, the J gene TRBJ2-4, with 8 bases matching TRBD1. The CDR3 covers 18 residues. Germline V gives CDR1 SGHVS, CDR2 FQNEAQ. Trimming removed 0 bases from V and 4 bases from J; junction bases left unmatched: 11.

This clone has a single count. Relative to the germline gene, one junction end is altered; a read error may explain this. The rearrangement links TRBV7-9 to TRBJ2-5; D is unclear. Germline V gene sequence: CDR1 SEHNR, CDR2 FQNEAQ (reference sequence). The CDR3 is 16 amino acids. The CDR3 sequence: CSSSLRYYRVQETQYF. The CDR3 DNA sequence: TGTTCCAGCAGCCTTCGGTACTATCGCGTTCAAGAGACCCAGTACTTC.

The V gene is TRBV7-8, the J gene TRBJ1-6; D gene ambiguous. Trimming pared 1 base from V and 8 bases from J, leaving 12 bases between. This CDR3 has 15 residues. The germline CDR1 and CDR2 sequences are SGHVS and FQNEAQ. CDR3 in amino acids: CASSLGQVQDSPLHF. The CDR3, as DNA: TGTGCCAGCAGCTTAGGTCAGGTGCAAGATTCACCCCTCCACTTT.